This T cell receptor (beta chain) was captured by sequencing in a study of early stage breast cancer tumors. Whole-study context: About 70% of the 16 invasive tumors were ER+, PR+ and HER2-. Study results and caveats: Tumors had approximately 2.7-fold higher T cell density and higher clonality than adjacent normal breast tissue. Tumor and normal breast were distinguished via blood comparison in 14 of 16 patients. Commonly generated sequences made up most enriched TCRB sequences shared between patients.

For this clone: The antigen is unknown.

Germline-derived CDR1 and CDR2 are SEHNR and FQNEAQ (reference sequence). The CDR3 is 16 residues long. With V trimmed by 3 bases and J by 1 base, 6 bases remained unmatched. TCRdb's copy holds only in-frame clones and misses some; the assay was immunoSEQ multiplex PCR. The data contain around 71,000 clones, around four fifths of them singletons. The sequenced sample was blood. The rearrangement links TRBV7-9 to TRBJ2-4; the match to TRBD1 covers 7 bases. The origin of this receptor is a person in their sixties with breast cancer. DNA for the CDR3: TGTGCCAGCAGCTTGGCTTCGGACAGGGCCAAAAACATTCAGTACTTC. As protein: CASSLASDRAKNIQYF.